These T cell receptor beta chains were read from a single sample in a study of response to subunit inactivated influenza vaccine. TCRdb re-derived calls from the RT-PCR reads in MiXCR, one entry per CDR3 protein. The sample has about 520,000 distinct CDR3 sequences, 25% seen once. Sequencing used CD4+ T cells sorted from PBMCs, obtained 5 days after vaccination. The origin of the receptors is a middle-aged man who received an inactivated influenza vaccine. Both conserved end residues are part of each CDR3. Each record gives: J gene, V gene, clone size, CDR3 length, D gene, CDR3 DNA, CDR3 protein. D genes are given only for firm matches. Some rows mark clone size as missing; the rest say once, few, many or name a class of expanded clone.

J: TRBJ2-7
V: TRBV30
size: once
length: 13
D: -
DNA: TGTGCAGAGTCTGGGGGCGCGGGCTACGAGCAGTACTTC
CDR3: CAESGGAGYEQYF

J: TRBJ2-2
V: TRBV18
size: once
length: 15
D: -
DNA: TGTGCCAGCAGGAATCGGGGGCGTAGCACCGGGGAGCTGTTTTTT
CDR3: CASRNRGRSTGELFF

J: TRBJ2-1
V: TRBV4-1
size: -
length: 16
D: TRBD2
DNA: TGCGCCAGCAGCCCGGAGGGGAGGGGCGCCTACAATGAGCAGTTCTTC
CDR3: CASSPEGRGAYNEQFF

J: TRBJ2-3
V: TRBV15
size: -
length: 15
D: TRBD2
DNA: TGTGCCACCAGCAGAAAGCGGGAGAGGGCAGATACGCAGTATTTT
CDR3: CATSRKRERADTQYF

J: TRBJ1-6
V: TRBV3-1
size: -
length: 15
D: TRBD1
DNA: TGTGCCAGCAGCCGTGGACAGGGATGGGGGTCACCCCTCCACTTT
CDR3: CASSRGQGWGSPLHF

J: TRBJ2-3
V: TRBV4-3
size: -
length: 15
D: -
DNA: TGCGCCAGCAGCCAAGATCGGCAGGTTAAAGATACGCAGTATTTT
CDR3: CASSQDRQVKDTQYF

J: TRBJ2-7
V: TRBV27
size: -
length: 16
D: -
DNA: TGTGCCAGCAGTTTATCATGGGGGAGGACAGCCTACGAGCAGTACTTC
CDR3: CASSLSWGRTAYEQYF

J: TRBJ2-7
V: TRBV20-1
size: -
length: 12
D: TRBD1
DNA: TGCAGTGCTCATGGGACAGCCTTCGAGCAGTACTTC
CDR3: CSAHGTAFEQYF

J: TRBJ2-1
V: TRBV3-1
size: -
length: 17
D: -
DNA: TGTGCCAGCAGCCCGTCTCCGTTGGCAGCCCGGGCCAATGAGCAGTTCTTC
CDR3: CASSPSPLAARANEQFF

J: TRBJ2-2
V: TRBV6-1
size: few
length: 16
D: TRBD2
DNA: TGTGCCAGCAGGATCCTAGCGGGGGTGAACACCGGGGAGCTGTTTTTT
CDR3: CASRILAGVNTGELFF

J: TRBJ2-3
V: TRBV7-9
size: few
length: 14
D: TRBD1
DNA: TGTGCCAGCACCGGGACAGGGGATACAGATACGCAGTATTTT
CDR3: CASTGTGDTDTQYF

J: TRBJ2-3
V: TRBV29-1
size: -
length: 13
D: -
DNA: TGCAGCGTTGAACTGGGGGCCCCAGATACGCAGTATTTT
CDR3: CSVELGAPDTQYF

J: TRBJ1-1
V: TRBV6-5
size: few
length: 17
D: -
DNA: TGTGCCAGCAGTTACTCGGCAATTCGGTCCCGGGGCACTGAAGCTTTCTTT
CDR3: CASSYSAIRSRGTEAFF

J: TRBJ2-5
V: TRBV11-2
size: few
length: 15
D: TRBD1
DNA: TGTGCCAGCAGCCCCCGGACAGGGCAATATGAGACCCAGTACTTC
CDR3: CASSPRTGQYETQYF

J: TRBJ2-2
V: TRBV28
size: few
length: 17
D: TRBD1
DNA: TGTGCCAGCAGCCCCTCCATGACAGGGCTGAAGACCGGGGAGCTGTTTTTT
CDR3: CASSPSMTGLKTGELFF

J: TRBJ2-7
V: TRBV4-2
size: many
length: 15
D: TRBD1
DNA: TGTGCCAGCAGCCACGAACAGGGGAGCTCCTACGAGCAGTACTTC
CDR3: CASSHEQGSSYEQYF

J: TRBJ2-7
V: TRBV7-8
size: -
length: 13
D: -
DNA: TGTGCCAGCAGCTTAGGTCTAGGGGACGAGCAGTACTTC
CDR3: CASSLGLGDEQYF

J: TRBJ1-2
V: TRBV27
size: few
length: 15
D: TRBD1
DNA: TGTGCCAGCAGGCCTTCGACAGGGGTGGCCTATGGCTACACCTTC
CDR3: CASRPSTGVAYGYTF

J: TRBJ2-7
V: TRBV20-1
size: -
length: 14
D: TRBD2
DNA: TGCAGTGCTGGGTCGGCTAGCGGAACCTACGAGCAGTACTTC
CDR3: CSAGSASGTYEQYF

J: TRBJ1-2
V: TRBV12-3/TRBV12-4
size: -
length: 13
D: -
DNA: TGTGCCAGCAGTTTAGAACAGAACTATGGCTACACCTTC
CDR3: CASSLEQNYGYTF

J: TRBJ1-6
V: TRBV7-2
size: -
length: 14
D: -
DNA: TGTGCCAGCAGCCCCAGGGATTATAATTCACCCCTCCACTTT
CDR3: CASSPRDYNSPLHF

J: TRBJ2-2
V: TRBV5-3
size: -
length: 17
D: TRBD1
DNA: TGTGCCAGAAGCCTAATTACCGGGACAGGGAACACCGGGGAGCTGTTTTTT
CDR3: CARSLITGTGNTGELFF

J: TRBJ2-1
V: TRBV7-8
size: few
length: 16
D: TRBD2
DNA: TGTGCCAGCAGCTTAGTTGCGGGAGGGCCATCAGATGAGCAGTTCTTC
CDR3: CASSLVAGGPSDEQFF

J: TRBJ1-2
V: TRBV11-2
size: few
length: 13
D: TRBD1
DNA: TGTGCCAGCAGCTCGACAGGGCGGTATGGCTACACCTTC
CDR3: CASSSTGRYGYTF

J: TRBJ1-3
V: TRBV12-3/TRBV12-4
size: few
length: 13
D: -
DNA: TGTGCCAGCAGTCGGACTGAAGGAAACACCATATATTTT
CDR3: CASSRTEGNTIYF

J: TRBJ2-1
V: TRBV12-3/TRBV12-4
size: many
length: 11
D: -
DNA: TGTGCCAGCAGTCTAAGGGACTTTGGGGTTTTC
CDR3: CASSLRDFGVF

J: TRBJ2-7
V: TRBV20-1
size: few
length: 12
D: -
DNA: TGCAGCCTCATGGGCCGGACCTACGAGCAGTACTTC
CDR3: CSLMGRTYEQYF

J: TRBJ2-3
V: TRBV5-4
size: -
length: 15
D: -
DNA: TGTGCCAGCAGCTTGGGGAGCCTTAGCACAGATACGCAGTATTTT
CDR3: CASSLGSLSTDTQYF